This is a list of T cell receptor beta chains from one sample in a study of blood T cell repertoires in COVID-19. Assay: immunoSEQ multiplex PCR; the TCRdb copy retains only in-frame clones and omits some. Among over 50,000 clones listed, 65% to 85% were seen once. The sequenced material came from PBMCs or T cells enriched from blood (not recorded which). Source of these receptors: a woman aged 40 to 50 with acute COVID-19. CDR3s include the opening cysteine and the closing phenylalanine or tryptophan. Each record gives: V gene, J gene, D gene, clone size, CDR3 protein, CDR3 DNA. D genes are given only for firm matches. Part of the rows lack a size; the others show once, few, many or a class for expanded clones.

V: TRBV27; J: TRBJ2-3; D: TRBD2; size: -; CDR3: CASSFLGGAGAGDTQYF; DNA: TGTGCCAGCAGTTTCTTGGGGGGAGCGGGAGCTGGGGATACGCAGTATTTT
V: TRBV20-1; J: TRBJ1-6; D: -; size: -; CDR3: CSASEELSSYNSPLHF; DNA: TGCAGTGCTAGTGAGGAACTAAGCTCCTATAATTCACCCCTCCACTTT
V: TRBV5-3; J: TRBJ1-6; D: -; size: few; CDR3: CARSLVKDMNSPLHF; DNA: TGTGCCAGAAGCTTGGTAAAGGACATGAATTCACCCCTCCACTTT
V: TRBV7-3; J: TRBJ1-6; D: -; size: -; CDR3: CASSSNLNSPLHF; DNA: TGTGCCAGCAGCTCTAATCTGAATTCACCCCTCCACTTT
V: TRBV20-1; J: TRBJ1-2; D: -; size: -; CDR3: CSASMGPTWGYTF; DNA: TGCAGTGCTAGTATGGGCCCCACCTGGGGCTACACCTTC
V: TRBV28; J: TRBJ1-1; D: -; size: -; CDR3: CASRPGPRAEGNTEAFF; DNA: TGTGCCAGCAGGCCGGGTCCGAGGGCGGAAGGCAACACTGAAGCTTTCTTT
V: TRBV6-4; J: TRBJ2-2; D: TRBD2; size: -; CDR3: CASSPLAGGTNTGELFF; DNA: TGTGCCAGCAGTCCCTTAGCGGGAGGGACGAACACCGGGGAGCTGTTTTTT
V: TRBV5-6; J: TRBJ2-3; D: -; size: few; CDR3: CASTPPADRQWSTDTQYF; DNA: TGTGCCAGCACCCCTCCCGCCGACAGACAGTGGAGCACAGATACGCAGTATTTT
V: TRBV18; J: TRBJ2-7; D: TRBD1; size: once; CDR3: CASSPDRVGEQYF; DNA: TGTGCCAGCTCACCCGACAGGGTCGGCGAGCAGTACTTC
V: TRBV7-6; J: TRBJ1-3; D: TRBD1; size: -; CDR3: CASSSWTGFSGNTIYF; DNA: TGTGCCAGCAGCTCATGGACAGGGTTCTCTGGAAACACCATATATTTT
V: TRBV12-3/TRBV12-4; J: TRBJ1-1; D: -; size: -; CDR3: CASSLRENTEAFF; DNA: TGTGCCAGCAGTTTGAGGGAGAACACTGAAGCTTTCTTT
V: TRBV2; J: TRBJ1-1; D: -; size: -; CDR3: CASGRTEAFF; DNA: TGTGCCAGCGGGCGCACTGAAGCTTTCTTT
V: TRBV28; J: TRBJ1-4; D: -; size: -; CDR3: CASTISDFGKLFF; DNA: TGTGCCAGCACCATAAGCGACTTTGGAAAACTGTTTTTT
V: TRBV7-2; J: TRBJ1-2; D: TRBD1; size: few; CDR3: CASSLNLGQTSNYGYTF; DNA: TGTGCCAGCAGCTTAAATCTGGGACAGACCTCTAACTATGGCTACACCTTC
V: TRBV10-3; J: TRBJ1-2; D: TRBD1; size: -; CDR3: CAISESARDSRYGYTF; DNA: TGTGCCATCAGTGAGTCGGCCCGGGACAGCCGCTATGGCTACACCTTC
V: TRBV27; J: TRBJ2-2; D: -; size: -; CDR3: CASSLWGRGTNTGELFF; DNA: TGTGCCAGCAGTTTATGGGGTCGGGGGACCAACACCGGGGAGCTGTTTTTT
V: TRBV11-2; J: TRBJ2-3; D: -; size: -; CDR3: CASSLGRGSADTQYF; DNA: TGTGCCAGCAGCTTAGGGCGAGGCAGCGCAGATACGCAGTATTTT
V: TRBV5-6; J: TRBJ2-1; D: TRBD1; size: -; CDR3: CASSRLQGWNEQFF; DNA: TGTGCCAGCAGCAGATTACAGGGGTGGAATGAGCAGTTCTTC
V: TRBV7-6; J: TRBJ1-1; D: -; size: -; CDR3: CASSSGQPPTEAFF; DNA: TGTGCCAGCAGCTCTGGACAGCCCCCCACTGAAGCTTTCTTT
V: TRBV4-1; J: TRBJ2-3; D: TRBD2; size: -; CDR3: CASSQVDLGTSGEDTQYF; DNA: TGCGCCAGCAGCCAGGTGGATCTCGGGACTAGCGGGGAGGATACGCAGTATTTT
V: TRBV12-3/TRBV12-4; J: TRBJ1-1; D: -; size: -; CDR3: CASSTVEVAFF; DNA: TGTGCCAGCAGCACAGTGGAAGTGGCTTTCTTT
V: TRBV14; J: TRBJ1-2; D: TRBD1; size: -; CDR3: CASSQRQGADGYTF; DNA: TGTGCCAGCAGCCAACGACAGGGGGCGGATGGCTACACCTTC
V: TRBV2; J: TRBJ2-7; D: TRBD2; size: -; CDR3: CASSRGLAGNSEQYF; DNA: TGTGCCAGCAGCCGGGGACTAGCGGGAAATTCCGAGCAGTACTTC
V: TRBV2; J: TRBJ1-5; D: -; size: -; CDR3: CASDKTGTQPQHF; DNA: TGTGCCAGTGATAAAACAGGGACGCAGCCCCAGCATTTT
V: TRBV2; J: TRBJ1-1; D: -; size: -; CDR3: CASSPNLRTEAFF; DNA: TGTGCCAGCAGCCCGAACTTGAGGACTGAAGCTTTCTTT
V: TRBV5-1; J: TRBJ2-5; D: TRBD2; size: once; CDR3: CASSFGTSTGLDGETQYF; DNA: TGCGCCAGCAGCTTCGGGACCTCAACCGGACTAGATGGAGAGACCCAGTACTTC
V: TRBV3-1/TRBV3-2; J: TRBJ2-3; D: TRBD2; size: -; CDR3: CASSQAEGLAGTDTQYF; DNA: TGTGCCAGCAGCCAAGCCGAGGGACTAGCGGGGACAGATACGCAGTATTTT
V: TRBV24-1; J: TRBJ2-2; D: TRBD2; size: -; CDR3: CATSDLLRIAGDTGELFF; DNA: TGTGCCACCAGTGATTTGTTACGGATTGCGGGGGACACCGGGGAGCTGTTTTTT
V: TRBV27; J: TRBJ2-2; D: TRBD2; size: few; CDR3: CASSLWIGGSGGNTGELFF; DNA: TGTGCCAGCAGTTTATGGATCGGGGGGTCGGGAGGGAACACCGGGGAGCTGTTTTTT
V: TRBV6-1; J: TRBJ2-7; D: -; size: -; CDR3: CASSEAGQIYEQYF; DNA: TGTGCCAGCAGTGAAGCTGGCCAGATCTACGAGCAGTACTTC
V: TRBV27; J: TRBJ2-7; D: TRBD2; size: -; CDR3: CASSFLAGPREQYF; DNA: TGTGCCAGCAGTTTCCTAGCGGGCCCTCGAGAGCAGTACTTC
V: TRBV4-1; J: TRBJ2-3; D: TRBD1; size: -; CDR3: CASSQDRGTVTDTQYF; DNA: TGCGCCAGCAGCCAAGATCGAGGGACAGTAACAGATACGCAGTATTTT
V: TRBV29-1; J: TRBJ2-1; D: -; size: -; CDR3: CSGGGRNNEQFF; DNA: TGCAGCGGGGGGGGCAGGAACAATGAGCAGTTCTTC
V: TRBV6-2/TRBV6-3; J: TRBJ2-4; D: -; size: -; CDR3: CASSYGGVIAKNIQYF; DNA: TGTGCCAGCAGTTACGGCGGGGTTATAGCCAAAAACATTCAGTACTTC
V: TRBV18; J: TRBJ2-2; D: -; size: -; CDR3: CASSRGQSNTGELFF; DNA: TGTGCCAGCTCACGCGGACAGTCTAACACCGGGGAGCTGTTTTTT
V: TRBV7-3; J: TRBJ2-5; D: -; size: few; CDR3: CASSLTPGTQETQYF; DNA: TGTGCCAGCAGCTTAACTCCAGGGACACAAGAGACCCAGTACTTC
V: TRBV28; J: TRBJ1-6; D: TRBD1; size: -; CDR3: CASSYRRGSYNSPLHF; DNA: TGTGCCAGCAGCTACCGCAGGGGGTCCTATAATTCACCCCTCCACTTT
V: TRBV7-2; J: TRBJ2-7; D: TRBD1; size: -; CDR3: CASSPGTGNLAEQYF; DNA: TGTGCCAGCAGCCCCGGGACAGGGAATTTGGCCGAGCAGTACTTC
V: TRBV9; J: TRBJ1-3; D: -; size: -; CDR3: CASSVETAASSGNTIYF; DNA: TGTGCCAGCAGCGTAGAGACAGCCGCTAGCTCTGGAAACACCATATATTTT
V: TRBV7-9; J: TRBJ2-5; D: TRBD2; size: -; CDR3: CASSILPSGGETQYF; DNA: TGTGCCAGCAGCATATTACCCAGCGGGGGGGAGACCCAGTACTTC
V: TRBV9; J: TRBJ1-1; D: -; size: -; CDR3: CASSEGLLNTEAFF; DNA: TGTGCCAGCAGCGAGGGACTCCTGAACACTGAAGCTTTCTTT
V: TRBV5-1; J: TRBJ2-3; D: TRBD2; size: -; CDR3: CASSSTSGTDTQYF; DNA: TGCGCCAGCAGCTCGACTAGCGGCACAGATACGCAGTATTTT
V: TRBV28; J: TRBJ2-1; D: -; size: -; CDR3: CASSLPSSSYNEQFF; DNA: TGTGCCAGCAGTTTACCCTCGAGCTCCTACAATGAGCAGTTCTTC
V: TRBV2; J: TRBJ1-1; D: -; size: -; CDR3: CASSEGGLNTEAFF; DNA: TGTGCCAGCAGTGAAGGAGGATTGAACACTGAAGCTTTCTTT
V: TRBV9; J: TRBJ2-7; D: TRBD2; size: -; CDR3: CASSLTSGSHEQYF; DNA: TGTGCCAGCAGCTTGACTAGCGGGAGCCACGAGCAGTACTTC
V: TRBV6-5; J: TRBJ1-1; D: -; size: once; CDR3: CASFRVVRMNTEAFF; DNA: TGTGCCAGCTTCCGGGTCGTGAGAATGAACACTGAAGCTTTCTTT
V: TRBV18; J: TRBJ1-2; D: TRBD1; size: -; CDR3: CASSPDRGLVGYTF; DNA: TGTGCCAGCTCACCCGACAGGGGGCTGGTTGGCTACACCTTC
V: TRBV16; J: TRBJ1-3; D: -; size: -; CDR3: CASSHRSGVPGNTIYF; DNA: TGTGCCAGCAGCCATCGGTCAGGGGTCCCTGGAAACACCATATATTTT
V: TRBV25-1; J: TRBJ2-3; D: -; size: -; CDR3: CASSVLAGTDTQYF; DNA: TGTGCCAGCAGTGTGCTAGCCGGCACAGATACGCAGTATTTT
V: TRBV20-1; J: TRBJ2-2; D: TRBD2; size: -; CDR3: CSASSLRGSPNGELFF; DNA: TGCAGTGCTAGTTCCCTCCGCGGGAGCCCTAACGGGGAGCTGTTTTTT
V: TRBV2; J: TRBJ1-4; D: TRBD1; size: once; CDR3: CASSADRGEKLFF; DNA: TGTGCCAGCAGTGCTGACAGGGGGGAAAAACTGTTTTTT
V: TRBV27; J: TRBJ2-1; D: TRBD2; size: -; CDR3: CASSWTSGYNEQFF; DNA: TGTGCCAGCAGTTGGACTAGCGGGTACAATGAGCAGTTCTTC
V: TRBV4-1; J: TRBJ2-3; D: -; size: -; CDR3: CASSQRGGSSTDTQYF; DNA: TGCGCCAGCAGCCAAAGGGGGGGGTCTAGCACAGATACGCAGTATTTT
V: TRBV5-1; J: TRBJ1-6; D: TRBD1; size: -; CDR3: CASSLEGQGGIPLHF; DNA: TGCGCCAGCAGCTTGGAAGGGCAGGGGGGAATTCCCCTCCACTTT
V: TRBV9; J: TRBJ1-3; D: -; size: -; CDR3: CASSLDDGQLGNTIYF; DNA: TGTGCCAGCAGCTTGGACGACGGACAGCTTGGAAACACCATATATTTT
V: TRBV5-8; J: TRBJ2-3; D: TRBD2; size: -; CDR3: CASSFSGGPPSTDTQYF; DNA: TGTGCCAGCAGTTTTAGCGGGGGCCCCCCTAGCACAGATACGCAGTATTTT
V: TRBV29-1; J: TRBJ2-7; D: -; size: -; CDR3: CSVAGADYEQYF; DNA: TGCAGCGTTGCGGGAGCCGACTACGAGCAGTACTTC
V: TRBV28; J: TRBJ1-3; D: TRBD1; size: -; CDR3: CASSNRGSGNTIYF; DNA: TGTGCCAGCAGTAACAGGGGCTCTGGAAACACCATATATTTT
V: TRBV10-1; J: TRBJ2-1; D: -; size: -; CDR3: CASSEYREGYEQFF; DNA: TGCGCCAGCAGTGAGTACAGGGAGGGTTATGAGCAGTTCTTC